This passage covers 3 T cell receptor beta chains from one sample sequenced in a study of STAT5B mutations in CD4+ large granular lymphocyte leukemia. Data came from immunoSEQ multiplex PCR; TCRdb stores just in-frame clones and leaves some out. The table lists approximately 23,000 clones, 78% of them singletons. Sequencing was done on a sample of CD4+ T cells from blood buffy coats. The receptors were gathered from a human donor in good health.

The chain carries TRBV9 and TRBJ2-2; D call uncertain. The CDR3 has 12 amino acids. The germline V gene encodes CDR1 SGDLS and CDR2 YYNGEE. V was cut by 1 base and J by 7 bases, with 5 bases left in between. The CDR3, as DNA: TGTGCCAGCAGCGTACCCGGCGGGGAGCTGTTTTTT. It translates to CASSVPGGELFF.

The chain combines TRBV18 with TRBJ1-2; 10 bases line up with TRBD1. J lost 4 bases, V lost 3 bases, and 5 bases had no gene match. This CDR3 contains 15 residues. The germline gives CDR1 KGHSH, CDR2 LQKENI. The CDR3 region has the DNA TGTGCCAGCTCACCGCCCGGGACAGGGGCCTATGGCTACACCTTC. Translated, it gives CASSPPGTGAYGYTF.

The chain employs TRBV15 and TRBJ2-1; 10 bases line up with TRBD1. The CDR3 runs 14 residues. Germline V lookup: CDR1 LNHNV, CDR2 YYDKDF (reference sequence). The junction had 4 bases not matched to a gene; V was cut back by 5 bases and J by 6 bases. The CDR3 spells CATSSRTGGNEQFF. The CDR3 DNA sequence: TGTGCCACCAGCTCCCGGACAGGGGGCAATGAGCAGTTCTTC.